This T cell receptor (beta chain) appears in the sequencing data of a study of blood T cell repertoires in COVID-19. V dropped 6 bases and J dropped 8; count of bases not matched to a gene: 10. CDR3 length: 14 amino acids. Germline CDR1 and CDR2: MNHEY and SVGAGI. Method: immunoSEQ multiplex PCR; TCRdb's copy keeps in-frame clones and lacks some. The sample lists over 80,000 clones; approximately 79% were seen once. The V and J genes are TRBV6-5 and TRBJ1-2, with 9 bases that match TRBD1. Sequenced sample: peripheral blood. This TCR derives from a woman over 75 with active or convalescent COVID-19. CDR3 sequence reads: CASSMDRGLDGYTF. DNA for the CDR3: TGTGCCAGCAGCATGGACAGGGGTTTGGACGGCTACACCTTC.